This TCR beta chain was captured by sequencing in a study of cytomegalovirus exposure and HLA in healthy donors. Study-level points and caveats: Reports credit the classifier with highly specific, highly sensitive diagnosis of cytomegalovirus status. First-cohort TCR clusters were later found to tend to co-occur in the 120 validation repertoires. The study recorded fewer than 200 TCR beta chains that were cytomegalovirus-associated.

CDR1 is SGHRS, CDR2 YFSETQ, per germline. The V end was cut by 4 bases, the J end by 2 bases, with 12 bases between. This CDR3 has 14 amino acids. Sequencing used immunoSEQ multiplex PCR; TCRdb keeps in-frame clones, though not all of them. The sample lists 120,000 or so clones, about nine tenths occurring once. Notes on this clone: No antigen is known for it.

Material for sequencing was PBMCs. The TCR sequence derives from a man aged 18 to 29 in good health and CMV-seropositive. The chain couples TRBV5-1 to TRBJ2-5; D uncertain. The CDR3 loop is CASSPGGRQETQYF. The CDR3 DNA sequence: TGCGCCAGCAGCCCTGGCGGCAGACAAGAGACCCAGTACTTC.